Presented here are 9 T cell receptor beta chains from one specimen sequenced in a study of blood T cell repertoires in COVID-19 (dated by TCRdb to the early 2020s). Receptor amplification or capture employed the immunoSEQ multiplex PCR assay. TCRdb provides this immuneACCESS table in a form limited to in-frame rearrangements. Some clones are lacking; in checked studies, under half of them reflect an unresolved V gene, and why the rest are absent is not known. The sample has around 280,000 clones on record, approximately 86% of them singletons. The ten largest clones take up around 1.2% of the sample. The sample was peripheral blood. Every receptor here comes from a man aged 65-85 years with acute or convalescent COVID-19.

The rearrangement uses TRBV28 and TRBJ2-7; the match to TRBD2 covers 9 bases. Germline V gene sequence: CDR1 MDHEN, CDR2 SYDVKM. Trimming took 4 bases from V and 3 from J; bases not matched to a gene: 10. This CDR3 is 16 amino acids long. The CDR3 nucleotides are TGTGCCAGCAGTTCGGCGGGAGGGCCTTCTAACTACGAGCAGTACTTC. Amino acids: CASSSAGGPSNYEQYF.

This clone has more than one count but fewer than ten. The V and J genes are TRBV7-9 and TRBJ2-5; 9 bases line up with TRBD1. Germline V lookup: CDR1 SEHNR, CDR2 FQNEAQ (reference sequence). Unmatched junction bases numbered 1, after V lost 5 bases and J lost 3 bases. The CDR3 length is 13 residues. CDR3 in DNA: TGTGCCAGCAGCGACAGGGGGAAAGAGACCCAGTACTTC. Protein: CASSDRGKETQYF.

The chain recombines TRBV5-8 with TRBJ2-7, with D maybe TRBD1 (5 bases). Germline CDR1 is SGHTS and CDR2 is YDEGEE. The CDR3 runs 14 residues. V lost 1 base and J lost 4, with 12 bases in between. The CDR3 bases are TGTGCCAGCAGCTTGTTATTGACAGAATACGAGCAGTACTTC. It codes for CASSLLLTEYEQYF.

DNA of the CDR3: TGTGCCAGCTCACGGGCCGGGACAAGCTCCTACAATGAGCAGTTCTTC. Translated, it gives CASSRAGTSSYNEQFF. V usage is TRBV18 and J usage is TRBJ2-1, with D perhaps TRBD1 (6 bases). This CDR3 region has 16 residues. V was pared by 4 bases and J by 0 bases, with 13 bases between. Per the germline V gene, CDR1 is KGHSH and CDR2 is LQKENI.

This chain joins TRBV5-1 and TRBJ2-1; 10 nucleotides line up with TRBD1. The CDR3 consists of 14 residues. In germline, CDR1 is SGHRS, CDR2 YFSETQ. V was pared by 10 bases and J by 6 bases, with 10 bases of the junction left unmatched. The CDR3 bases are TGCGCCGGCCGACAGGGGGCGATGAGCAATGAGCAGTTCTTC. It specifies CAGRQGAMSNEQFF.

This clone was counted only a few times. The chain uses TRBV9 and TRBJ2-1; D is ambiguous. Germline CDR1 and CDR2: SGDLS and YYNGEE. The V end was cut by 1 base, the J end by 4 bases, with 6 bases between. The CDR3 has 13 residues. The chain's CDR3 is CASSVNRYNEQFF. The CDR3 DNA reads as TGTGCCAGCAGCGTAAACAGATACAATGAGCAGTTCTTC.

J is TRBJ2-5 and V is TRBV19; TRBD1 aligns across 9 bases. Germline V gene data show CDR1 as LNHDA and CDR2 as SQIVND (reference sequence). The CDR3 has 15 amino acids. The V segment lost 6 bases and the J segment 4 bases; nucleotides outside the gene matches: 9. In nucleotides, the CDR3 is TGTGCCAGTAGGTTAGGACAGGGGAGCAGAGAGACCCAGTACTTC. This codes for CASRLGQGSRETQYF.

V and J are TRBV18 and TRBJ2-5; D is unclear. This CDR3 is 14 amino acids long. V shed 3 bases and J shed 5 bases, with 13 bases lying between them. Germline CDR1 reads KGHSH; CDR2 reads LQKENI. This CDR3 is CASSPPASAETQYF. CDR3 in DNA: TGTGCCAGCTCACCCCCAGCCAGCGCCGAGACCCAGTACTTC.

The V and J genes are TRBV3-1 (or the pseudogene TRBV3-2) and TRBJ2-1, with D possibly being TRBD1 (5 bases). Germline V gives CDR1 LGHDT, CDR2 YNNKEL (reference sequence). Trimming removed 3 bases from V and 8 bases from J, with 8 bases in between. The CDR3 has 12 amino acids. The CDR3 nucleotides are TGTGCCAGCAGCCAGACAGTCTATGAGCAGTTCTTC. It translates to CASSQTVYEQFF.